The entry below describes one T cell receptor beta chain. Its cognate antigen is unknown. These data belong to a study of PD-L1 blockade in urothelial cancer. Study background: Prior regimens of chemotherapy numbered 0 to 3 per patient. The study, taken as a whole, reports: Survival was better when pretreatment blood TCR clonality fell below the median.

Added to each PCR by spiking were synthetic TCR analog templates. The repertoire was sequenced with immunoSEQ multiplex PCR; TCRdb's copy has only in-frame clones and lacks some. The sample includes some 120,000 clones, about 88% of them seen just once. The CDR3 loop spans 14 amino acids. Trimming at V came to 4 bases and at J to 9 bases, leaving 4 bases not matched to a gene. Germline CDR1 reads MNHNS; CDR2 reads SASEGT. The time point denotes: pretreatment peripheral blood. All patients handed over anywhere from 1 to 8 samples, pretreatment and on-treatment. Source: PBMCs, taken around atezolizumab (anti-PD-L1) treatment. J is TRBJ2-1 and V is TRBV6-1; the match to TRBD2 covers 12 bases. The source of this sequence is a man aged 50 or older with urothelial cancer. The CDR3 region is CASSGLAGVTEQFF. The CDR3 DNA reads as TGTGCCAGCAGTGGACTAGCGGGAGTCACTGAGCAGTTCTTC.